This entry features one T cell receptor beta chain sequence. Its specificity is unknown. This specimen belongs to a study of neoadjuvant nivolumab and ipilimumab in lung cancer. The CDR3 has 14 residues. CDR1 and CDR2 (germline): GTSNPN, SVGIG (reference sequence). Here immunoSEQ multiplex PCR was the method, and the copy in TCRdb shows in-frame clones only, minus some. The sample carries fewer than 15,000 clones, nearly 97% recorded once. Study-wide results and caveats: TCR sequencing covered a small number of samples.

The TCR originated in an adult with non-small cell lung cancer. The starting material was peripheral blood, obtained after neoadjuvant nivolumab, alone or with ipilimumab, at or shortly before surgery. J is TRBJ2-6 and V is TRBV30; D may correspond to TRBD1 or TRBD2 (6 bases each). CDR3: CARDIDSGANVLTF. CDR3 coding DNA: TGTGCGCGGGACATCGACTCTGGGGCCAACGTCCTGACTTTC.